This is a list of T cell receptor beta chains from one sample in a study of blood T cell repertoires in COVID-19. The repertoire was sequenced with immunoSEQ multiplex PCR; TCRdb's copy has only in-frame clones and lacks some. This table has a few hundred thousand clones, around four fifths appearing once. The sequenced material came from peripheral blood. The receptors were gathered from an older woman who had recovered from COVID-19. Each CDR3 is given without its conserved first and last residue. D genes are given only for firm matches.

V: TRBV28
J: TRBJ2-2
D: TRBD1
CDR3: ASSGGQYTGELF

V: TRBV3-1/TRBV3-2
J: TRBJ2-2
D: .
CDR3: ASSQDVTGNTGELF

V: TRBV27
J: TRBJ2-3
D: TRBD1
CDR3: ASSPQGAPDTQY

V: TRBV5-4
J: TRBJ1-2
D: .
CDR3: ASSLAGGNYGYT

V: TRBV6-4
J: TRBJ1-2
D: .
CDR3: ASSDTDTRSFNGYT

V: TRBV5-1
J: TRBJ1-3
D: .
CDR3: ASSAGSGGNTIY

V: TRBV2
J: TRBJ2-7
D: .
CDR3: ASSEGSLSYEQY

V: TRBV7-9
J: TRBJ1-2
D: TRBD1
CDR3: ASSLELVGQTEGGYT

V: TRBV11-3
J: TRBJ2-3
D: TRBD2
CDR3: ASSLDPPQLAGGQDTQY

V: TRBV15
J: TRBJ1-4
D: .
CDR3: ATGGATNEKLF

V: TRBV6-4
J: TRBJ2-1
D: TRBD2
CDR3: ASSDGLAGSEQF

V: TRBV5-1
J: TRBJ1-2
D: .
CDR3: ASSLGAGDDGYT

V: TRBV5-1
J: TRBJ2-2
D: .
CDR3: ASRGGGLNTGELF

V: TRBV15
J: TRBJ2-7
D: .
CDR3: ATSSSRYGSSYEQY